The 20 T cell receptor beta chains below all came from one sample that was sequenced in a study of glioma-infiltrating T cells after dendritic cell vaccination. Time point reported: after dendritic cell vaccination, including at tumor progression/relapse. Here immunoSEQ multiplex PCR was the method, and the copy in TCRdb shows in-frame clones only, minus some. The sample lists over 65,000 clones, 85% occurring once. Sequences were derived from blood, sampled after dendritic cell vaccination. The receptors come from a human donor with glioblastoma.

This sequence joins TRBV7-3 and TRBJ2-1, with D perhaps TRBD1 (5 bases). CDR3 length equals 15 residues. Deletions cut 2 bases from V and 4 bases from J, with 12 bases between. Germline CDR1 SGHTA, CDR2 FQGTGA. The CDR3 loop is CASSLGVPGYNEQFF. The CDR3 coding sequence is TGTGCCAGCAGCTTAGGGGTTCCAGGGTACAATGAGCAGTTCTTC.

The chain is built from TRBV4-2 and TRBJ1-2; 10 positions match TRBD1. The CDR3 extends over 16 amino acids. The V gene's germline CDR1 is LGHNA and CDR2 YNFKEQ. The junction had 7 bases not matched to a gene; V was cut back by 0 bases and J by 6 bases. The CDR3 is CASSQDSSGTGDGYTF. CDR3 nucleotide sequence: TGTGCCAGCAGCCAAGATAGCTCCGGGACAGGGGATGGCTACACCTTC.

The rearrangement uses TRBV27 and TRBJ2-1, with 7 bases matching TRBD2. Germline CDR1 MNHEY, CDR2 SMNVEV (reference sequence). This CDR3 region has 17 residues. Losses at the gene ends were 1 base for V and 8 bases for J; bases not matched to a gene: 14. The chain's CDR3 is CASSLFGAGEGWHEQFF. For the CDR3, the DNA is TGTGCCAGCAGTTTATTCGGCGCGGGGGAGGGATGGCATGAGCAGTTCTTC.

V is TRBV11-2 and J is TRBJ1-2; TRBD1 aligns across 8 bases. The CDR3 covers 12 residues. The junction had 0 bases not matched to a gene; V was cut back by 3 bases and J by 6 bases. Germline CDR1 and CDR2: SGHAT and FQNNGV. The CDR3 region has the DNA TGTGCCAGCAGCTTCAGGGGGCATGGCTACACCTTC. Translation gives CASSFRGHGYTF.

The chain links TRBV25-1 to TRBJ2-7; the match to TRBD1 covers 9 bases. CDR3 length equals 12 residues. With V trimmed by 6 bases and J by 7 bases, 4 bases remained unmatched. Germline CDR1 and CDR2: MGHDK and SYGVNS. The CDR3 loop is CASRGTGLEQYF. CDR3 DNA: TGTGCCAGCAGAGGGACAGGGCTGGAGCAGTACTTC.

The V gene is TRBV19, the J gene TRBJ1-2; 8 positions agree with TRBD1. V shed 0 bases, J shed 3 bases, and the junction held 9 bases outside the gene matches. Looked up from germline, CDR1 is LNHDA and CDR2 is SQIVND (reference sequence). The CDR3 contains 17 residues. The chain's CDR3 is CASSIDLSRGQDYGYTF. The CDR3 nucleotides are TGTGCCAGTAGTATAGATCTATCCAGGGGGCAGGACTATGGCTACACCTTC. The full variable domain, its missing parts supplied by reference TRBV19 and TRBJ1-2, is DGGITQSPKYLFRKEGQNVTLSCEQNLNHDAMYWYRQDPGQGLRLIYYSQIVNDFQKGDIAEGYSVSREKKESFPLTVTSAQKNPTAFYLCASSIDLSRGQDYGYTFGSGTRLTVV.

This chain uses TRBV30 with TRBJ2-7; D unclear. Trimming removed 5 bases from V and 1 base from J, with 9 bases in between. CDR3 length: 12 residues. Germline CDR1 GTSNPN, CDR2 SVGIG (reference sequence). CDR3 sequence: CAWGLQSYEQYF. The CDR3 DNA reads TGTGCCTGGGGCCTCCAATCCTACGAGCAGTACTTC.

The chain has TRBV6-5 and TRBJ2-7; 8 bases are shared with TRBD1. J gave up 4 bases and V 6 bases, and 8 bases lay outside the gene matches. CDR3 length: 14 amino acids. In germline, CDR1 is MNHEY, CDR2 SVGAGI. The CDR3 sequence: CASRQGVGRYEQYF. CDR3 DNA sequence: TGTGCCAGCAGACAGGGGGTAGGAAGGTACGAGCAGTACTTC.

This clone was seen a single time. This rearrangement joins TRBV6-4 to TRBJ1-1, with a possible D match to TRBD1 (5 bases). The CDR3 has 14 residues. CDR1 is MRHNA, CDR2 SNTAGT, per germline. Trimming shortened V by 3 bases and J by 4 bases, and 12 bases separated the two germline ends. CDR3 residues: CASSEKGEGTEAFF. Here the CDR3 DNA reads TGTGCCAGCAGTGAGAAAGGGGAGGGCACTGAAGCTTTCTTT.

The chain uses TRBV7-9 and TRBJ2-7; TRBD1 is a possible D gene (6 bases). CDR1 is SEHNR and CDR2 is FQNEAQ in the germline V gene (reference sequence). This CDR3 has 15 residues. V gave up 5 bases and J gave up 0 bases, with 14 bases separating them. DNA for the CDR3: TGTGCCAGCAGCCAAACAGGGCAGAGCTCCTACGAGCAGTACTTC. Its protein is CASSQTGQSSYEQYF.

V usage is TRBV13 and J usage is TRBJ1-2, with TRBD1 matching over 9 bases. V was clipped by 4 bases and J by 7 bases; unmatched bases: 7. The CDR3 covers 14 residues. From germline, CDR1 is PRHDT and CDR2 FYEKMQ (reference sequence). DNA of the CDR3: TGTGCCAGCAGCTCCTCGGGACAGGGAGGTGGCTACACCTTC. This gives the protein CASSSSGQGGGYTF.

CDR3 bases: TGCGCCAGCAGGTCTAGCGGGGGGAACACCGGGGAGCTGTTTTTT. Translation gives CASRSSGGNTGELFF. The gene calls are TRBV5-1 and TRBJ2-2; 10 positions agree with TRBD2. The CDR3 runs 15 residues. V lost 5 bases, J lost 1 base, and 2 bases stayed unmatched. Germline V gives CDR1 SGHRS, CDR2 YFSETQ.

V is TRBV9 and J is TRBJ1-4; TRBD1 matches 8 bases. V shed 1 base, J shed 8 bases, and the junction held 4 bases outside the gene matches. The germline V gene has CDR1 SGDLS and CDR2 YYNGEE. The CDR3 is 14 amino acids. Here the CDR3 DNA reads TGTGCCAGCAGCGTACAGGGGGCCGGAGAAAAACTGTTTTTT. It codes for CASSVQGAGEKLFF.

This clone was recorded a few times. This chain links TRBV13 with TRBJ2-7; 8 positions agree with TRBD2. In germline, CDR1 is PRHDT, CDR2 FYEKMQ (reference sequence). There are 18 residues in the CDR3. J gave up 2 bases and V 0 bases, and 12 bases lay outside the gene matches. This chain's CDR3 is CASSLGSPIAGLTYEQYF. In DNA, the CDR3 is TGTGCCAGCAGCTTAGGTTCCCCCATAGCGGGACTAACCTACGAGCAGTACTTC.

This rearrangement joins TRBV9 to TRBJ2-7, with TRBD1 matching 9 bases. The CDR3 spans 15 residues. The germline CDR1 and CDR2 sequences are SGDLS and YYNGEE. The V gene end was trimmed by 5 bases and the J gene end by 0 bases; junction bases not matched to a gene: 6. This CDR3 is CASSLDRGNSYEQYF. CDR3 coding DNA: TGTGCCAGCAGTTTGGACAGGGGAAACTCCTACGAGCAGTACTTC.

This chain uses TRBV6-1 with TRBJ2-3; possibly TRBD2 for D (6 bases). From germline, CDR1 is MNHNS and CDR2 SASEGT. The CDR3 covers 16 residues. With 4 bases removed from V and 4 bases from J, the gap between germline ends came to 18 bases. In nucleotides, the CDR3 is TGTGCCAGCAGTGGGCACCGGGTGGGGGGTCCAGATACGCAGTATTTT. This gives the protein CASSGHRVGGPDTQYF.

This clone was found once. This chain uses TRBV9 with TRBJ1-1, with TRBD1 matching 10 bases. The CDR3 consists of 15 residues. Germline CDR1 reads SGDLS; CDR2 reads YYNGEE. V trimming: 0 bases; J trimming: 6 bases; junction bases outside the gene matches: 5. Here the CDR3 DNA reads TGTGCCAGCAGCGTAGCCGGGACAGGGGTCGCTGAAGCTTTCTTT. Translation gives CASSVAGTGVAEAFF.

The rearrangement joins TRBV27 to TRBJ2-5; D is perhaps TRBD2 (6 bases). The J call may be wrong; the DNA end is better matched by TRBJ2-7. Germline V gene data show CDR1 as MNHEY and CDR2 as SMNVEV (reference sequence). CDR3 length equals 15 residues. The CDR3 spells CASSAYDGSSYEQYF. CDR3 DNA sequence: TGTGCCAGCAGTGCCTACGACGGGAGCTCCTACGAGCAGTACTTC.

The V and J genes are TRBV11-3 and TRBJ2-1; no definite D call. The CDR3 has 14 residues. The germline gives CDR1 SGHNT, CDR2 YENEEA. Trimming removed 5 bases from V and 4 bases from J, with 12 bases in between. Here the CDR3 reads CASSHIGSYNEQFF. The CDR3 nucleotides read TGTGCCAGCAGCCACATTGGTTCTTACAATGAGCAGTTCTTC. Variable domain in full (rest from reference TRBV11-3 and TRBJ2-1): EAGVVQSPRYKIIEKKQPVAFWCNPISGHNTLYWYLQNLGQGPELLIRYENEEAVDDSQLPKDRFSAERLKGVDSTLKIQPAELGDSAVYLCASSHIGSYNEQFFGPGTRLTVL.

The chain couples TRBV28 to TRBJ1-5; D is ambiguous. Germline lookup yields CDR1 MDHEN and CDR2 SYDVKM. The CDR3 has 15 residues. V dropped 4 bases and J dropped 0 bases, with 10 bases sitting between them. The CDR3 is CASSSESNSNQPQHF. Written as DNA, the CDR3 is TGTGCCAGCAGTTCCGAGAGTAATAGCAATCAGCCCCAGCATTTT.